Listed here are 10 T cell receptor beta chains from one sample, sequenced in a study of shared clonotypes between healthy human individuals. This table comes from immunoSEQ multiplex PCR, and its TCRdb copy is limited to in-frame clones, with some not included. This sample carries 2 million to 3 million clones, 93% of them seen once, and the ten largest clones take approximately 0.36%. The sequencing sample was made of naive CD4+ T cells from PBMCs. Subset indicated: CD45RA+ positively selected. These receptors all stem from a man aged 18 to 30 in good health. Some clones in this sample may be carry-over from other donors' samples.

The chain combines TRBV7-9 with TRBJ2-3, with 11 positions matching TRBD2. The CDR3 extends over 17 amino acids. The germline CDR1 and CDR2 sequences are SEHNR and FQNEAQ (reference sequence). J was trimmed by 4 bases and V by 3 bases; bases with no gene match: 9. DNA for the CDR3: TGTGCCAGCAGCTTCCGAACTAGCGGGAGTGGTGCAGATACGCAGTATTTT. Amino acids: CASSFRTSGSGADTQYF. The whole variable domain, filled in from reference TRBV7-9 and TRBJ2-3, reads DTGVSQNPRHKITKRGQNVTFRCDPISEHNRLYWYRQTLGQGPEFLTYFQNEAQLEKSRLLSDRFSAERPKGSFSTLEIQRTEQGDSAMYLCASSFRTSGSGADTQYFGPGTRLTVL.

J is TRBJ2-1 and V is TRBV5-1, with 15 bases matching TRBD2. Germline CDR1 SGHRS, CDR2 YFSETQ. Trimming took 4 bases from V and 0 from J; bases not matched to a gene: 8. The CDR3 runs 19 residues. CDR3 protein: CASSIPGLAGGSSYNEQFF. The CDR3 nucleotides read TGCGCCAGCAGCATACCGGGACTAGCGGGAGGCAGCTCCTACAATGAGCAGTTCTTC.

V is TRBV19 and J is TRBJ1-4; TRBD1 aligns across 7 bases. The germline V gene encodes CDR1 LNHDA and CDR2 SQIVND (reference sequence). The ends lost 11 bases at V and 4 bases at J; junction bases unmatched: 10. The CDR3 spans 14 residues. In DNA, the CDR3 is TGTGCCTCCCGGAGGGGGCGAAATAATGAAAAACTGTTTTTT. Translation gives CASRRGRNNEKLFF. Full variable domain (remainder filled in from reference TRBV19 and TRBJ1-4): DGGITQSPKYLFRKEGQNVTLSCEQNLNHDAMYWYRQDPGQGLRLIYYSQIVNDFQKGDIAEGYSVSREKKESFPLTVTSAQKNPTAFYLCASRRGRNNEKLFFGSGTQLSVL.

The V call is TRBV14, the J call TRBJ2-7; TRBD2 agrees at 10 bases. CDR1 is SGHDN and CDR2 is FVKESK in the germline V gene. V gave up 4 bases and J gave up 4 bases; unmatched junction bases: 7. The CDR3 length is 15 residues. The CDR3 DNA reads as TGTGCCAGCAGCCTTAGCGGGAGGAAAGTTTACGAGCAGTACTTC. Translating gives CASSLSGRKVYEQYF.

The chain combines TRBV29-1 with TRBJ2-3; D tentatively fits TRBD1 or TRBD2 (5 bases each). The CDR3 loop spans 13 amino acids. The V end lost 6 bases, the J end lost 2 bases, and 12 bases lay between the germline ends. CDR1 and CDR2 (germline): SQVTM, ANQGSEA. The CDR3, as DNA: TGCAGCGTAACGGGACCCTACACAGATACGCAGTATTTT. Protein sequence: CSVTGPYTDTQYF.

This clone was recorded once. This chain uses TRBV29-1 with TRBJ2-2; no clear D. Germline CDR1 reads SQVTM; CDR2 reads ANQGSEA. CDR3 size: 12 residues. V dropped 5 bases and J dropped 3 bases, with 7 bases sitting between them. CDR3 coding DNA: TGCAGCGTTCAACAGTACACCGGGGAGCTGTTTTTT. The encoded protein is CSVQQYTGELFF.

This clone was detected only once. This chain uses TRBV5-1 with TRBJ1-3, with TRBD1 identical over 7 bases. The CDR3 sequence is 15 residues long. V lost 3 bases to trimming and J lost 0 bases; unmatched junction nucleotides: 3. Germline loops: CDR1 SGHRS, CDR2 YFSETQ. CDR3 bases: TGCGCCAGCAGCTCGGACAGGCTCTCTGGAAACACCATATATTTT. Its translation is CASSSDRLSGNTIYF.

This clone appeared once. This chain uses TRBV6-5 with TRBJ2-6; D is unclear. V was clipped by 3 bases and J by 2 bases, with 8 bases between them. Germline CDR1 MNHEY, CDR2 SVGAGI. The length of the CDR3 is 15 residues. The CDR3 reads CASSYTRTGANVLTF. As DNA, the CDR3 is TGTGCCAGCAGTTATACCCGGACTGGGGCCAACGTCCTGACTTTC.

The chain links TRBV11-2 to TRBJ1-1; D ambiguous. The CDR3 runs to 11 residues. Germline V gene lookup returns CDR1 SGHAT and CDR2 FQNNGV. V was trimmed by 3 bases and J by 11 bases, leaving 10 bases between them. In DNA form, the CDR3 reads TGTGCCAGCAGCTTCCGGGGTTCGGCTTTCTTT. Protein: CASSFRGSAFF. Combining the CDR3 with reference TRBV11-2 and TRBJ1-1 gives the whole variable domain EAGVAQSPRYKIIEKRQSVAFWCNPISGHATLYWYQQILGQGPKLLIQFQNNGVVDDSQLPKDRFSAERLKGVDSTLKIQPAKLEDSAVYLCASSFRGSAFFGQGTRLTVV.

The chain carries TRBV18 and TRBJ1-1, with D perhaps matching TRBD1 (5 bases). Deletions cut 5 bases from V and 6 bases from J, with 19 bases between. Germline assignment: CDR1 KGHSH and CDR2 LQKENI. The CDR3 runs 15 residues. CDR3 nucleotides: TGTGCCAGCTCAACCTCCATCGGGGGGGATGCTGAAGCTTTCTTT. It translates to CASSTSIGGDAEAFF.